This is a list of T cell receptor beta chains from one sample in a study of blood T cells in healthy people across ages. TCRdb recomputed calls from the 5' RACE reads with MiXCR, one row per CDR3 protein. Of hundreds of thousands of distinct CDR3 sequences in the sample, more than 25% were seen once. Sequencing was performed on blood. The receptors were gathered from a woman of 80 years or more in good health. The CDR3 runs from the conserved cysteine through the conserved F or W. D genes are given only for firm matches. A clone size is listed for some rows: how often the clone was seen (once, few, many), or a class if it is expanded.

NA	TRBV4-3	TRBJ1-2	many	CASSQDRGYYGYTF	TGCGCCAGCAGCCAAGATAGGGGGTACTATGGCTACACCTTC
NA	TRBV6-5	TRBJ1-4	many	CASSSTAANLKLFF	TGTGCCAGCAGTTCGACAGCCGCGAATTTGAAACTGTTTTTT
NA	TRBV10-3	TRBJ1-1	many	CAIRGRLENTEAFF	TGTGCCATCAGGGGAAGGTTGGAGAACACTGAAGCTTTCTTT
NA	TRBV2	TRBJ2-1	many	CASSESSGGDNEQFF	TGTGCCAGCAGTGAATCCAGCGGAGGAGACAATGAGCAGTTCTTC
NA	TRBV6-1	TRBJ1-2	many	CASRHTGSDYGYTF	TGTGCCAGCAGACACACAGGGAGCGACTATGGCTACACCTTC
TRBD1	TRBV4-3	TRBJ2-1	NA	CASSPIPGQGANEQFF	TGCGCCAGCAGCCCGATCCCGGGACAGGGGGCTAATGAGCAGTTCTTC
TRBD2	TRBV27	TRBJ2-5	NA	CASSWGGSEEQYF	TGTGCCAGCAGTTGGGGCGGGAGTGAGGAGCAGTACTTC
NA	TRBV25-1	TRBJ2-3	many	CASSEYTPTGRPLVGTQYF	TGTGCCAGCAGTGAATATACCCCGACTGGTCGTCCTCTGGTCGGTACGCAGTATTTT
TRBD1	TRBV10-3	TRBJ2-2	NA	CAISDRGQGKSGERFF	TGTGCCATCAGTGACCGGGGACAGGGGAAGTCCGGGGAGCGGTTTTTT
TRBD1	TRBV11-3	TRBJ2-1	many	CASILDGTGNNEQFF	TGTGCCAGCATACTAGATGGGACAGGGAACAATGAGCAGTTCTTC
NA	TRBV12-3/TRBV12-4	TRBJ2-3	NA	CASSPTRWSTDTQYF	TGTGCCAGCAGTCCGACTAGGTGGAGCACAGATACGCAGTATTTT
NA	TRBV6-2/TRBV6-3	TRBJ2-1	many	CASSYPSQGRGASYNEQFF	TGTGCCAGCAGTTACCCAAGTCAGGGAAGGGGGGCCTCCTACAATGAGCAGTTCTTC
TRBD1	TRBV20-1	TRBJ1-5	many	CSARQPGTGNQPQHF	TGCAGTGCTAGACAACCCGGGACAGGCAATCAGCCCCAGCATTTT
NA	TRBV11-1	TRBJ2-1	many	CASSFGPDNEQFF	TGTGCCAGCAGCTTCGGCCCTGACAATGAGCAGTTCTTC
NA	TRBV5-1	TRBJ1-2	many	CASSLDTLYGYTF	TGCGCCAGCAGCTTGGACACTCTCTATGGCTACACCTTC
TRBD1	TRBV20-1	TRBJ1-2	NA	CSARTGGHYGYTF	TGCAGTGCAAGGACAGGAGGGCACTATGGCTACACCTTC
TRBD2	TRBV20-1	TRBJ2-3	many	CSARGLAGGQDTQYF	TGCAGTGCTAGGGGGCTAGCGGGGGGGCAAGATACGCAGTATTTT
TRBD1	TRBV30	TRBJ1-2	NA	CARRDRVTGYTF	TGTGCCCGACGGGACAGGGTGACTGGCTACACCTTC
NA	TRBV20-1	TRBJ2-5	many	CSARDIRNQETQYF	TGCAGTGCTAGAGATATAAGGAACCAAGAGACCCAGTACTTC
TRBD1	TRBV27	TRBJ1-1	once	CAIRDSLNTEAFF	TGTGCCATTCGGGACAGCTTGAACACTGAAGCTTTCTTT
NA	TRBV4-3	TRBJ2-7	many	CASSQDLTGSEQYF	TGCGCCAGCAGCCAAGATCTAACAGGGAGCGAGCAGTACTTC
TRBD1	TRBV7-9	TRBJ2-3	many	CASSSGQGNIYTSTDTQYF	TGTGCCAGCAGCTCCGGACAGGGCAATATCTACACTAGCACAGATACGCAGTATTTT